Listed below are T cell receptor beta chains from one sample, sequenced in a study of blood T cell repertoires in COVID-19. Profiling relied on immunoSEQ multiplex PCR, and the TCRdb table lists in-frame clones only, not all of them. The sample includes 150,000 to 200,000 clones, around 80% of them seen just once. Sequencing used peripheral blood. All receptors come from a woman of 80 years or more with acute or convalescent COVID-19. CDR3s include the opening cysteine and the closing phenylalanine or tryptophan. Fields, in order: V gene, clone size, D gene, J gene, CDR3 DNA, CDR3 protein. The D gene is left open where the match is weak. Clone size is shown for a subset of rows, as once, few, many or a class of expanded clone.

V: TRBV28
size: many
D: .
J: TRBJ1-1
DNA: TGTGCCAGCAGGGCTTCGGGGGCTTTCTTT
CDR3: CASRASGAFF

V: TRBV5-6
size: .
D: .
J: TRBJ2-5
DNA: TGTGCCAGCAGCGACTTGGGCCGGGGGGAGACCCAGTACTTC
CDR3: CASSDLGRGETQYF

V: TRBV6-5
size: .
D: .
J: TRBJ2-5
DNA: TGTGCCAGCCTTTCCGCCGGGGAGACCCAGTACTTC
CDR3: CASLSAGETQYF

V: TRBV28
size: .
D: TRBD2
J: TRBJ2-7
DNA: TGTGCCAGTCTAGGACTAGCCCACGAGCAGTACTTC
CDR3: CASLGLAHEQYF

V: TRBV5-1
size: .
D: .
J: TRBJ2-1
DNA: TGCGCCAGCAGCCCTGGTCGGGGGAATGAGCAGTTCTTC
CDR3: CASSPGRGNEQFF

V: TRBV9
size: once
D: .
J: TRBJ2-6
DNA: TGTGCCAGCAGCCCAAAGACAGTCTCTGGGGCCAACGTCCTGACTTTC
CDR3: CASSPKTVSGANVLTF

V: TRBV19
size: once
D: TRBD1
J: TRBJ1-1
DNA: TGTGCCAGTAGTACGCTGACAGGGGGAGTGACTGAAGCTTTCTTT
CDR3: CASSTLTGGVTEAFF

V: TRBV6-5
size: .
D: .
J: TRBJ1-6
DNA: TGTGCCAGCGGACTCCGGGGGGAACAACCCCTCCACTTT
CDR3: CASGLRGEQPLHF

V: TRBV27
size: .
D: .
J: TRBJ2-1
DNA: TGTGCCAGCAGTTTCCGCGCGTTTGGCTCCTACAATGAGCAGTTCTTC
CDR3: CASSFRAFGSYNEQFF

V: TRBV5-1
size: once
D: .
J: TRBJ2-7
DNA: TGCGCCAGCAGCTTTGTACAAAACGAGCAGTACTTC
CDR3: CASSFVQNEQYF

V: TRBV27
size: .
D: .
J: TRBJ1-2
DNA: TGTGCCAGCAGTTTAGGGGGACGGGGGAGAGGCTACACCTTC
CDR3: CASSLGGRGRGYTF

V: TRBV27
size: .
D: .
J: TRBJ2-7
DNA: TGTGCCAGCAGTTTATCCTTGTTGGGAGACGAGCAGTACTTC
CDR3: CASSLSLLGDEQYF

V: TRBV19
size: .
D: .
J: TRBJ1-5
DNA: TGTGCCAGTAGTATAGAAGGGACACCCTATAGCAATCAGCCCCAGCATTTT
CDR3: CASSIEGTPYSNQPQHF

V: TRBV6-5
size: .
D: .
J: TRBJ2-5
DNA: TGTGCCAGCAGTAGGGGTGGACAGCAAGAGACCCAGTACTTC
CDR3: CASSRGGQQETQYF

V: TRBV5-4
size: .
D: .
J: TRBJ1-1
DNA: TGTGCCAGCAGCTTAACCCAGTATACGAACACTGAAGCTTTCTTT
CDR3: CASSLTQYTNTEAFF